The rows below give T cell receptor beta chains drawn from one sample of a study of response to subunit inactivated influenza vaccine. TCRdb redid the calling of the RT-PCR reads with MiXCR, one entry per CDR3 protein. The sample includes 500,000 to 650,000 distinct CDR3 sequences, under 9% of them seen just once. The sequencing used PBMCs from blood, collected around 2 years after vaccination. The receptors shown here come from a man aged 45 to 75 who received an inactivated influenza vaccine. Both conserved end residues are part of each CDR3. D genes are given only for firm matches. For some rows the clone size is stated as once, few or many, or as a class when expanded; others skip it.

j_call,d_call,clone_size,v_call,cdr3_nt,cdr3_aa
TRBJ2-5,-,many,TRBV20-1,TGCAGTGCTAGAGGGACCCGGGTGGAGACCCAGTACTTC,CSARGTRVETQYF
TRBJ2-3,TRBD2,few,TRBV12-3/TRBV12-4,TGTGCCAGCAGTTATGGTAGCGGGGGAGCAGCTACGCAGTATTTT,CASSYGSGGAATQYF
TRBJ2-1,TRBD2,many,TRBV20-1,TGCAGTGCTCTCCTGACTAGCGGGGTCTCGAGCTCCTACAATGAGCAGTTCTTC,CSALLTSGVSSSYNEQFF
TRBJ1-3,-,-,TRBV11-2,TGTGCCAGCAGCACCGGGACACGAAACACCATATATTTT,CASSTGTRNTIYF
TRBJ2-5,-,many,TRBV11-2,TGTGCCAGCAACCAGGGGCCCGCAGGGATTCCGTACTTC,CASNQGPAGIPYF
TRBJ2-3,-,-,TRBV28,TGTGCCAGCCAAACGGCTTTTGGCAACACAGATACGCAGTATTTT,CASQTAFGNTDTQYF
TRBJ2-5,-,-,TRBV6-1,TGTGCCAGCAGCACCTGGGCAGGGATGAATCGAGAGACCCAGTACTTC,CASSTWAGMNRETQYF
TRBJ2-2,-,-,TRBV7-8,TGTGCCAGCAGCTTAGAACACCGTTATTCATTGAACACCGGGGAGCTGTTTTTT,CASSLEHRYSLNTGELFF
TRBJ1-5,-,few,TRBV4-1,TGCGCCAGCAGCCCTGGGCCGAGAAGCAATCAGCCCCAGCATTTT,CASSPGPRSNQPQHF
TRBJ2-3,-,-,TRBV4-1,TGCGCCAGCAGACAAGGGTTAGGGAATACAGATACGCAGTATTTT,CASRQGLGNTDTQYF
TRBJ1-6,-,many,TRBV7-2,TGTGCCAGCAGCTTGGTCACAGTGATTAATTCACCCCTCCACTTT,CASSLVTVINSPLHF
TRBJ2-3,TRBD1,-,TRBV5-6,TGTGCCAGCAGCGCCCGGGACAGAGCCACAGATACGCAGTATTTT,CASSARDRATDTQYF
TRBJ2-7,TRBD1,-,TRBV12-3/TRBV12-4,TGTGCCAGCAGCATTGTACAGGGGTCGACCTACGAGCAGTACTTC,CASSIVQGSTYEQYF